The 21 T cell receptor beta chains below were found in one sample sequenced in a study of Graves' ophthalmopathy and Graves' hyperthyroidism. The authors amplified TCR beta CDR3 regions, and they did so from RNA transcripts for repertoire sequencing. HTBI primers were employed in first-round RT-PCR, then a second-round multiplex PCR followed. TCRdb re-called the multiplex PCR reads through MiXCR, storing one row per CDR3 protein. This table holds roughly 700,000 distinct CDR3 sequences, 40% found once. The sequencing sample was made of peripheral blood. All receptors derive from an adult man with Graves' ophthalmopathy.

The rearrangement uses TRBV29-1 and TRBJ2-2; the D gene is possibly TRBD1 (7 bases). Trimming left V 4 bases short and J 2 bases short, with 11 bases between. The CDR3 totals 14 residues. Per the germline V gene, CDR1 is SQVTM and CDR2 is ANQGSEA. In nucleotides, the CDR3 is TGCAGCGTTGCAGGGGGACTCAACACCGGGGAGCTGTTTTTT. Amino acid sequence: CSVAGGLNTGELFF.

This clonotype was detected only a few times. The V call is TRBV9, the J call TRBJ2-7; D ambiguous. This CDR3 region has 15 residues. The germline CDR1 and CDR2 sequences are SGDLS and YYNGEE. The germline V and J ends were trimmed by 5 bases and 3 bases, with 18 bases remaining between them. CDR3 amino acids: CASSYSRSGLYEQYF. In DNA, the CDR3 is TGTGCCAGCAGTTACTCGCGGTCTGGTCTCTACGAGCAGTACTTC.

The rearrangement joins TRBV20-1 to TRBJ1-5; the D is unclear. Germline V gene sequence: CDR1 DFQATT, CDR2 SNEGSKA (reference sequence). This CDR3 contains 14 residues. V was cut by 5 bases and J by 1 base, with 12 bases left in between. DNA of the CDR3: TGCAGTGCTGGAGTTGAGGTGAGCAATCAGCCCCAGCATTTT. As protein: CSAGVEVSNQPQHF.

This chain links TRBV12-3 or TRBV12-4 with TRBJ2-5; TRBD2 is a possible D gene (5 bases). V was clipped by 8 bases and J by 1 base, with 14 bases between them. This CDR3 spans 14 amino acids. In DNA, the CDR3 is TGTGCCAGCCAACCACTAGACCTCCAAGAGACCCAGTACTTC. It is translated as CASQPLDLQETQYF.

This rearrangement joins TRBV5-5 to TRBJ2-7, with 7 bases aligning to TRBD1. Trimming cost V 4 bases and J 0 bases; bases outside gene matches: 13. The CDR3 runs to 17 residues. Germline assignment: CDR1 SGHKS and CDR2 YYEKEE (reference sequence). The CDR3 sequence: CASSPGTAVLLSYEQYF. CDR3 sequence (DNA): TGTGCCAGCAGCCCCGGGACAGCCGTACTCCTCTCCTACGAGCAGTACTTC.

This clonotype appeared once. This sequence joins TRBV20-1 and TRBJ2-7, with D perhaps matching TRBD1 (6 bases). Trimming took off 5 bases at V and 3 bases at J, with 14 bases between the two ends. CDR3 length equals 13 residues. Germline assignment: CDR1 DFQATT and CDR2 SNEGSKA (reference sequence). The CDR3: CSARSGVIYEQYF. The CDR3 nucleotides read TGCAGTGCTCGTTCAGGGGTGATCTACGAGCAGTACTTC.

The V gene is TRBV25-1, the J gene TRBJ2-2; TRBD1 or TRBD2 may be the D gene (5 bases each). The germline gives CDR1 MGHDK, CDR2 SYGVNS. This CDR3 is built from 17 residues. With 5 bases removed from V and 4 bases from J, the gap between germline ends came to 20 bases. The CDR3, as DNA: TGTGCCAGCAGTCCCAGGGTGACTACTAATCCCACCGGGGAGCTGTTTTTT. Protein sequence: CASSPRVTTNPTGELFF.

This chain joins TRBV7-9 and TRBJ2-2; maybe TRBD2 (7 bases). The V gene's germline CDR1 is SEHNR and CDR2 FQNEAQ (reference sequence). Trimming left V 3 bases short and J 7 bases short, with 18 bases between. The CDR3 has 16 amino acids. The CDR3 DNA reads as TGTGCCAGCAGCTTCAGTGGGGGGGCCGTTCACGGGGAGCTGTTTTTT. The encoded protein is CASSFSGGAVHGELFF.

The CDR3 coding sequence is TGCGCCAGCAGTGGGGGGGTTGGGGAGACCCAGTACTTC. As protein: CASSGGVGETQYF. This chain links TRBV10-1 with TRBJ2-5; D may be TRBD2 (6 bases). Germline CDR1 reads WNHNN; CDR2 reads SYGVQD (reference sequence). The CDR3 totals 13 residues. Trimming stripped 4 bases from V and 5 bases from J, with 11 bases between.

A few counts support this clonotype. The chain links TRBV12-3 or TRBV12-4 to TRBJ1-2; D gene ambiguous. Trimming shortened V by 6 bases and J by 3 bases, and 11 bases separated the two germline ends. The CDR3 is 13 residues long. The CDR3 is CASSYIHDYGYTF. The CDR3 nucleotides are TGTGCCAGCAGCTACATACACGACTATGGCTACACCTTC.

This sequence joins TRBV10-3 and TRBJ2-7; D is possibly TRBD2 (6 bases). This CDR3 contains 16 residues. Germline V CDR1 and CDR2: ENHRY, SYGVKD. Trimming pared 0 bases from V and 2 bases from J, leaving 14 bases between. The CDR3 is CAISESGKEGPYEQYF. The CDR3 nucleotides read TGTGCCATCAGTGAGTCCGGAAAGGAGGGCCCCTACGAGCAGTACTTC.

This chain connects TRBV7-6 to TRBJ1-2, with D perhaps matching TRBD1 (5 bases). This CDR3 is 16 amino acids long. Germline CDR1 reads SGHVS; CDR2 reads FNYEAQ. Trimming took off 7 bases at V and 5 bases at J, with 23 bases between the two ends. CDR3 sequence: CASTPGTLAGDYGYTF. CDR3 coding DNA: TGTGCCAGCACCCCGGGGACGCTAGCGGGGGATTATGGCTACACCTTC. The full variable domain, rest sourced from reference TRBV7-6 and TRBJ1-2, is GAGVSQSPRYKVTKRGQDVALRCDPISGHVSLYWYRQALGQGPEFLTYFNYEAQQDKSGLPNDRFSAERPEGSISTLTIQRTEQRDSAMYRCASTPGTLAGDYGYTFGSGTRLTVV.

This chain connects TRBV19 to TRBJ1-6; a weak D match, TRBD1 (5 bases). The V end was cut by 6 bases, the J end by 9 bases, with 21 bases between. The CDR3 is 16 amino acids. Germline lookup yields CDR1 LNHDA and CDR2 SQIVND (reference sequence). The CDR3 nucleotides are TGTGCCAGTAGCTCTAGGGGACCTACTGGGGGTTCACCCCTCCACTTT. The encoded protein is CASSSRGPTGGSPLHF.

With regard to this clonotype: The junction shows a germline mismatch at one end, possibly a read error. The chain carries TRBV5-1 and TRBJ2-6; D remains unclear. CDR3 size: 17 residues. CDR1 and CDR2 from the germline V gene are SGHRS and YFSETQ. CDR3 in amino acids: CASSPTALPPGANVLTF. CDR3 sequence (DNA): TGTGCCAGCAGCCCCACGGCGCTCCCTCCTGGGGCCAACGTCCTGACTTTC.

The rearrangement links TRBV4-2 to TRBJ1-3; D is unclear. The germline V and J ends were trimmed by 0 bases and 0 bases, with 12 bases remaining between them. CDR1 and CDR2 (germline): LGHNA, YNFKEQ. This CDR3 is 17 amino acids long. CDR3 nucleotide sequence: TGTGCCAGCAGCCAAGATACGGCCAGGTCCTCTGGAAACACCATATATTTT. As protein: CASSQDTARSSGNTIYF.

The J gene is TRBJ2-2, the V gene TRBV24-1, with 8 bases fitting TRBD1. CDR1 is KGHDR and CDR2 is SFDVKD in the germline V gene. After removal of 2 bases from V and 4 bases from J, the junction contained 5 bases not matched to a gene. CDR3 size: 16 residues. The CDR3: CATSDSGQGATGELFF. The CDR3 DNA sequence: TGTGCCACCAGTGATTCCGGACAGGGAGCCACCGGGGAGCTGTTTTTT.

CDR3 sequence (DNA): TGTGCCAGCAGCTTGGTGGCTAGCGGGAGCCGAGAGCAGTACTTC. It encodes CASSLVASGSREQYF. This sequence joins TRBV7-2 and TRBJ2-7, with 10 nucleotides matching TRBD2. The CDR3 loop spans 15 amino acids. Germline V gene lookup returns CDR1 SGHTA and CDR2 FQGNSA. With V trimmed by 3 bases and J by 7 bases, 9 bases remained unmatched. The variable domain in full, with the rest retrieved from reference TRBV7-2 and TRBJ2-7, is GAGVSQSPSNKVTEKGKDVELRCDPISGHTALYWYRQSLGQGLEFLIYFQGNSAPDKSGLPSDRFSAERTGGSVSTLTIQRTQQEDSAVYLCASSLVASGSREQYFGPGTRLTVT.

The table lists this clonotype with a few counts. The chain employs TRBV19 and TRBJ1-1; TRBD1 matches 7 bases. The J segment lost 5 bases and the V segment lost 5 bases, leaving 11 bases of the junction unmatched. The CDR3 extends over 15 amino acids. Germline V gives CDR1 LNHDA, CDR2 SQIVND (reference sequence). CDR3 in amino acids: CASSLPGGEGTEAFF. As DNA, the CDR3 is TGTGCCAGTAGTCTCCCAGGGGGAGAAGGGACTGAAGCTTTCTTT.

The chain is built from TRBV25-1 and TRBJ1-6, with TRBD1 matching over 7 bases. Germline CDR1 MGHDK, CDR2 SYGVNS. Trimming cost V 3 bases and J 8 bases; bases outside gene matches: 7. The CDR3 is made up of 15 amino acids. CDR3 in DNA: TGTGCCAGCAGTGATGGGGGACAGTCGTATTCACCCCTCCACTTT. It yields the protein CASSDGGQSYSPLHF. The full variable domain, rest sourced from reference TRBV25-1 and TRBJ1-6, is EADIYQTPRYLVIGTGKKITLECSQTMGHDKMYWYQQDPGMELHLIHYSYGVNSTEKGDLSSESTVSRIRTEHFPLTLESARPSHTSQYLCASSDGGQSYSPLHFGNGTRLTVT.

The chain links TRBV6-5 to TRBJ1-1; tentative D call: TRBD1 (5 bases). Germline CDR1 is MNHEY and CDR2 is SVGAGI. The CDR3 spans 13 residues. Trimming shortened V by 2 bases and J by 6 bases, and 10 bases separated the two germline ends. The CDR3 bases are TGTGCCAGCAGTTACAGCAGGGCGGCTGAAGCTTTCTTT. It encodes CASSYSRAAEAFF.

The chain combines TRBV19 with TRBJ2-2; no firm D call. V lost 2 bases, J lost 1 base, and 14 bases lay in between. Germline CDR1 LNHDA, CDR2 SQIVND (reference sequence). CDR3 length: 17 amino acids. This CDR3 reads CASSITWGGVNTGELFF. The CDR3 bases are TGTGCCAGTAGTATAACGTGGGGTGGCGTGAACACCGGGGAGCTGTTTTTT.